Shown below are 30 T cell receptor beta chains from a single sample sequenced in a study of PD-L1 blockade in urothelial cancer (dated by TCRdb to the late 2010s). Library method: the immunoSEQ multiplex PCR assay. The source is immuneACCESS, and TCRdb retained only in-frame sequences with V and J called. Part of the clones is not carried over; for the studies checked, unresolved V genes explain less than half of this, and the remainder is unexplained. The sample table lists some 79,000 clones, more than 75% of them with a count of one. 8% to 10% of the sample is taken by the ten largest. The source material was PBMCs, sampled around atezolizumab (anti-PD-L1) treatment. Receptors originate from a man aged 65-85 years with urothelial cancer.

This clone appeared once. The CDR3 DNA reads TGTGCCAGTAGTATAGCTCGGGGAACTCCATCCGAGCAGTACTTC. Amino acid sequence: CASSIARGTPSEQYF. The chain couples TRBV19 to TRBJ2-7; possibly TRBD2 for D (5 bases). The V end lost 1 base, the J end lost 6 bases, and 16 bases lay between the germline ends. The CDR3 contains 15 residues. Germline V gene lookup returns CDR1 LNHDA and CDR2 SQIVND (reference sequence).

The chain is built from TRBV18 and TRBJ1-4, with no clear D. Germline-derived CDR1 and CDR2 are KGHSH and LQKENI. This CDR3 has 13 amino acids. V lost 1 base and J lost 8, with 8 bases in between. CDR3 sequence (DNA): TGTGCCAGCTCACCACTACGAGGGGAAAAACTGTTTTTT. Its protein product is CASSPLRGEKLFF. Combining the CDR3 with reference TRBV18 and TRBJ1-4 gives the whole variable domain NAGVMQNPRHLVRRRGQEARLRCSPMKGHSHVYWYRQLPEEGLKFMVYLQKENIIDESGMPKERFSAEFPKEGPSILRIQQVVRGDSAAYFCASSPLRGEKLFFGSGTQLSVL.

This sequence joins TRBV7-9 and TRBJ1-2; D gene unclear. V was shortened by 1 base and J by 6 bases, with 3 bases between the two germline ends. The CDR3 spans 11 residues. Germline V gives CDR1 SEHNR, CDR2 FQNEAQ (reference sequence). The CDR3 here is CASSLVDGYTF. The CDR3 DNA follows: TGTGCCAGCAGCTTAGTCGATGGCTACACCTTC.

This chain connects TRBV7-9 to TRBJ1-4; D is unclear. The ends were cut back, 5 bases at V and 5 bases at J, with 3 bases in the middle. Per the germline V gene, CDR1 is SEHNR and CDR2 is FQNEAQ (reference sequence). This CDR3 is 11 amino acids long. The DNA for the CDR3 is TGTGCCAGCAGCCTAAATGAAAAACTGTTTTTT. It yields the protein CASSLNEKLFF.

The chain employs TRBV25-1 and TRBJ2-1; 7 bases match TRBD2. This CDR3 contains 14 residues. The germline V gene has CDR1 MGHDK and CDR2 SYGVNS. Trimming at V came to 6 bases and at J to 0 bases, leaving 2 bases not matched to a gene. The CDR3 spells CASRIAGSYNEQFF. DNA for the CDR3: TGTGCCAGCAGGATAGCGGGCTCCTACAATGAGCAGTTCTTC. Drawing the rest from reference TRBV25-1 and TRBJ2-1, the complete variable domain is EADIYQTPRYLVIGTGKKITLECSQTMGHDKMYWYQQDPGMELHLIHYSYGVNSTEKGDLSSESTVSRIRTEHFPLTLESARPSHTSQYLCASRIAGSYNEQFFGPGTRLTVL.

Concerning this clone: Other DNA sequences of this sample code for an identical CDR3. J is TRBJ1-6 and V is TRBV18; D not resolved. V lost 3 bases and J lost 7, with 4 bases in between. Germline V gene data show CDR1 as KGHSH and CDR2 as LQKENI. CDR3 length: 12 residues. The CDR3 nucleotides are TGTGCCAGCTCACCTGAGAATTCACCCCTCCACTTT. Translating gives CASSPENSPLHF.

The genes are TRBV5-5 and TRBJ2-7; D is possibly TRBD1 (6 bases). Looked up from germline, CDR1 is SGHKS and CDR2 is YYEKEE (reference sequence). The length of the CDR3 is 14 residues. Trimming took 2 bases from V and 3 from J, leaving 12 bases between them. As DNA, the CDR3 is TGTGCCAGCAGCTTACTAGGGGGTGTCTACGAGCAGTACTTC. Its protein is CASSLLGGVYEQYF.

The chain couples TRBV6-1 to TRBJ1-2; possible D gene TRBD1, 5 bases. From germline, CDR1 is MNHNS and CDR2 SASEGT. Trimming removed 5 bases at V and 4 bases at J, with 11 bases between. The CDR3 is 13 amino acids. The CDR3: CASSPTGIYGYTF. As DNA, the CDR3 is TGTGCCAGCAGTCCCACAGGAATCTATGGCTACACCTTC.

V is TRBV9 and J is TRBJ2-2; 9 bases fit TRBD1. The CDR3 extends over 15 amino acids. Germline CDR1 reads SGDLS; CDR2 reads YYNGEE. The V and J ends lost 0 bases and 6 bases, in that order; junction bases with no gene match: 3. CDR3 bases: TGTGCCAGCAGCGTAGGGGGACAGGGCCCCGGGGAGCTGTTTTTT. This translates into CASSVGGQGPGELFF.

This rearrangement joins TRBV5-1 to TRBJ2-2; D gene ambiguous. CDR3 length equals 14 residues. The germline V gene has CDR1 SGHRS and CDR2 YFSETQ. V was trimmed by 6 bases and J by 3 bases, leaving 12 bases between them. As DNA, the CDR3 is TGCGCCAGCAAAGTTAGCCCTGACACCGGGGAGCTGTTTTTT. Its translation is CASKVSPDTGELFF.

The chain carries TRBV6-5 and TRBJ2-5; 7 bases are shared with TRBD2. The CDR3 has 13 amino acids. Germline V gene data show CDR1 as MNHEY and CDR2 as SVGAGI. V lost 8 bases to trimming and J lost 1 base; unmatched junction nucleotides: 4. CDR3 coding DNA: TGTGCCAGCGGGGGAGGGACCCAAGAGACCCAGTACTTC. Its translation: CASGGGTQETQYF.

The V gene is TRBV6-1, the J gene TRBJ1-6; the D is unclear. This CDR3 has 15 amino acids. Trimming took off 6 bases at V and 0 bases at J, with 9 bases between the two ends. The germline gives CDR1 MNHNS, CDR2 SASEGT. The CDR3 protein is CASRGAGSYNSPLHF. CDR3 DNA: TGTGCCAGCAGGGGCGCGGGCTCCTATAATTCACCCCTCCACTTT.

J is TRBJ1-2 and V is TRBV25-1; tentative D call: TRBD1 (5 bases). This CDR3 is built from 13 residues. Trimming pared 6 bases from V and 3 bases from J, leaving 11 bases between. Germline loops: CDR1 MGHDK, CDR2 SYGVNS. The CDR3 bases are TGTGCCAGCAGGTCGGGGGGTGACTATGGCTACACCTTC. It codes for CASRSGGDYGYTF.

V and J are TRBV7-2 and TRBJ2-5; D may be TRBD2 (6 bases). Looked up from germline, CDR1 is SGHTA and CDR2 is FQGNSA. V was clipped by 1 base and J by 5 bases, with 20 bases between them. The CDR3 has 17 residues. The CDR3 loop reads CASSLGGGVGGRETQYF. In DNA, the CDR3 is TGTGCCAGCAGCTTAGGGGGCGGGGTGGGAGGCAGGGAGACCCAGTACTTC.

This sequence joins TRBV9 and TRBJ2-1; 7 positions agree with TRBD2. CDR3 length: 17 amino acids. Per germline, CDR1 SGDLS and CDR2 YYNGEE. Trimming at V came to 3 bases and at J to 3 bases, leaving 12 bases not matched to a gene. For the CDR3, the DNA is TGTGCCAGCAGCGCCAGCCCTCGGCCGGGGGGCTACAATGAGCAGTTCTTC. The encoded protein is CASSASPRPGGYNEQFF.

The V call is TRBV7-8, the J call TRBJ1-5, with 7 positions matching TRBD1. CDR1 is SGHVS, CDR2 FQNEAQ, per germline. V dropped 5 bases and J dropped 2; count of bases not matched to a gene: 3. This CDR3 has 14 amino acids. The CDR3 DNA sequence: TGTGCCAGCAGCCCCAGGGGGGGCAATCAGCCCCAGCATTTT. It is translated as CASSPRGGNQPQHF.

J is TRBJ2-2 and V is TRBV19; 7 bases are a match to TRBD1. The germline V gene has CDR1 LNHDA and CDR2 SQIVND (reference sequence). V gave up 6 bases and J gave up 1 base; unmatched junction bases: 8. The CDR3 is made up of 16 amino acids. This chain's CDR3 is CASSHDREQNTGELFF. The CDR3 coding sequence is TGTGCCAGTAGCCATGACAGGGAACAGAACACCGGGGAGCTGTTTTTT.

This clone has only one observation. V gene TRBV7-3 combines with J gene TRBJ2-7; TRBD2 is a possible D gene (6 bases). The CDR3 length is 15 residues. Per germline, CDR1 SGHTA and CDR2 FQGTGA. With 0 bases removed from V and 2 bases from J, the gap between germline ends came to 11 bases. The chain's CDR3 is CASSLTAGLTYEQYF. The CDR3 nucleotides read TGTGCCAGCAGCTTAACGGCTGGACTAACCTACGAGCAGTACTTC. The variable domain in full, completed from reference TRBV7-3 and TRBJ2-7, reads GAGVSQTPSNKVTEKGKYVELRCDPISGHTALYWYRQSLGQGPEFLIYFQGTGAADDSGLPNDRFFAVRPEGSVSTLKIQRTERGDSAVYLCASSLTAGLTYEQYFGPGTRLTVT.

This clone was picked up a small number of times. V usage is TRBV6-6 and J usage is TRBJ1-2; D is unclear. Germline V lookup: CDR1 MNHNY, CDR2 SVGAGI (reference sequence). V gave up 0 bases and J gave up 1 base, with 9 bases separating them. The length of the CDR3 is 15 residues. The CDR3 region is CASSYSERDNYGYTF. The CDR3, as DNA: TGTGCCAGCAGTTACTCTGAACGGGATAACTATGGCTACACCTTC.

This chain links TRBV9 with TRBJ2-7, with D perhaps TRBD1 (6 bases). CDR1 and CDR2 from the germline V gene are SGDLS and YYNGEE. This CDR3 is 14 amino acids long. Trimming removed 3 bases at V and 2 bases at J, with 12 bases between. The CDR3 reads CASSGRDTAYEQYF. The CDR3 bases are TGTGCCAGCAGCGGCCGGGACACAGCCTACGAGCAGTACTTC.

For the CDR3, the DNA is TGCGCCAGCAGCTTGGAGGGAGTGTATAATCAGCCCCAGCATTTT. It yields the protein CASSLEGVYNQPQHF. The genes are TRBV5-1 and TRBJ1-5; D is ambiguous. V lost 0 bases, J lost 4 bases, and 11 bases lay in between. The germline CDR1 and CDR2 sequences are SGHRS and YFSETQ. CDR3 size: 15 residues.

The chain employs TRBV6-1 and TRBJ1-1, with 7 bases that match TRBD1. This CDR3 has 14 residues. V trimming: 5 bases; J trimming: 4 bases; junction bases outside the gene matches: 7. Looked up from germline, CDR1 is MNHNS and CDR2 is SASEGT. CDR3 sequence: CASSLGTESTEAFF. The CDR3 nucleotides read TGTGCCAGCAGTTTAGGGACAGAGAGCACTGAAGCTTTCTTT.

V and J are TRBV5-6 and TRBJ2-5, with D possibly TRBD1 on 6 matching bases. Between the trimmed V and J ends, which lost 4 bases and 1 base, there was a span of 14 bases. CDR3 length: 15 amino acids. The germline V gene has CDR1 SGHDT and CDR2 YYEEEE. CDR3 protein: CASSRRGTPQETQYF. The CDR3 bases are TGTGCCAGCAGCCGCAGAGGGACACCCCAAGAGACCCAGTACTTC.

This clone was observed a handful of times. CDR3 sequence: CASSVGVSGGGTDTQYF. The CDR3, as DNA: TGTGCCAGCAGCGTAGGGGTTAGCGGGGGGGGCACAGATACGCAGTATTTT. V is TRBV9 and J is TRBJ2-3; TRBD2 matches at 11 bases. The V gene end was trimmed by 0 bases and the J gene end by 1 base; junction bases not matched to a gene: 4. The CDR3 covers 17 residues. Germline CDR1 reads SGDLS; CDR2 reads YYNGEE.

Here the CDR3 reads CATSKGQSPQETQYF. The CDR3 coding sequence is TGTGCCACCAGCAAGGGGCAGAGCCCACAAGAGACCCAGTACTTC. The chain joins TRBV15 to TRBJ2-5; D is possibly TRBD1 (5 bases). V was clipped by 4 bases and J by 2 bases, with 14 bases between them. The germline V gene encodes CDR1 LNHNV and CDR2 YYDKDF (reference sequence). The length of the CDR3 is 15 residues.

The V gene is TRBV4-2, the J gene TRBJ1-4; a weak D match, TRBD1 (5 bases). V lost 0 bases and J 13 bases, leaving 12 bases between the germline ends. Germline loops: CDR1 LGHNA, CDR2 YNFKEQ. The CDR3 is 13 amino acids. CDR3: CASSQDLGGALFF. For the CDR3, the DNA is TGTGCCAGCAGCCAAGATCTGGGCGGGGCACTGTTTTTT.

CDR3 in amino acids: CASSPSGVYTEAFF. The DNA for the CDR3 is TGTGCCAGCAGTCCCTCAGGGGTTTACACTGAAGCTTTCTTT. The rearrangement links TRBV28 to TRBJ1-1; D might be TRBD1 (6 bases). The CDR3 length is 14 residues. Germline lookup yields CDR1 MDHEN and CDR2 SYDVKM. V gave up 5 bases and J gave up 3 bases, with 13 bases separating them. Full variable domain (rest looked up from reference TRBV28 and TRBJ1-1): DVKVTQSSRYLVKRTGEKVFLECVQDMDHENMFWYRQDPGLGLRLIYFSYDVKMKEKGDIPEGYSVSREKKERFSLILESASTNQTSMYLCASSPSGVYTEAFFGQGTRLTVV.

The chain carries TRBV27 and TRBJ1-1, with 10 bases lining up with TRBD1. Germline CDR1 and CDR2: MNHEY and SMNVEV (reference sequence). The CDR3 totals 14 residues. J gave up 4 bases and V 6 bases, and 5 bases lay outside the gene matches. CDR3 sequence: CASRKTGGSTEAFF. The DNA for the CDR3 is TGTGCCAGCAGGAAGACAGGGGGCTCCACTGAAGCTTTCTTT.

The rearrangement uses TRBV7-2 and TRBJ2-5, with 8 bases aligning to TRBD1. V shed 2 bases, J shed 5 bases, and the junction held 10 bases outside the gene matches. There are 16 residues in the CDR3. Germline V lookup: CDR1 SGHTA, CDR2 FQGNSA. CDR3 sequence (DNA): TGTGCCAGCAGCTTAAACAGGGGGAAGTTAGGGGAGACCCAGTACTTC. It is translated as CASSLNRGKLGETQYF.

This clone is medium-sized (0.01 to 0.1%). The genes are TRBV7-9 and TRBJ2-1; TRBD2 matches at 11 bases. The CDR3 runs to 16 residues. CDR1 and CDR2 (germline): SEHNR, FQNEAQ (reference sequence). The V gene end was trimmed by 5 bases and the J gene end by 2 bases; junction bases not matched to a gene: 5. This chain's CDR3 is CASSPISGRAYNEQFF. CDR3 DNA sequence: TGTGCCAGCAGCCCAATTAGCGGGAGGGCCTACAATGAGCAGTTCTTC.